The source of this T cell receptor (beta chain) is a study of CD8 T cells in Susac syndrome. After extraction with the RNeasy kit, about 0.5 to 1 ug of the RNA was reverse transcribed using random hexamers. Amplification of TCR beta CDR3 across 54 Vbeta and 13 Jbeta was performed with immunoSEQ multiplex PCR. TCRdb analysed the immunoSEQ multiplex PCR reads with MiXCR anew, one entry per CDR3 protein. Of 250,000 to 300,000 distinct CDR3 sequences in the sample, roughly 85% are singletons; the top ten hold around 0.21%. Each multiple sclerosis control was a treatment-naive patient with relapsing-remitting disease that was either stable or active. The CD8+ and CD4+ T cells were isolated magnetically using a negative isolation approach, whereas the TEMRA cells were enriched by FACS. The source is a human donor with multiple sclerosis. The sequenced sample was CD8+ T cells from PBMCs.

The CDR3 DNA follows: TGCGCCAGCAGCTTCCGACAGGGGTCCCACGAGCAGTACTTC. Translation: CASSFRQGSHEQYF. The chain couples TRBV4-3 to TRBJ2-7, with 8 bases aligning to TRBD1. The V gene end was trimmed by 5 bases and the J gene end by 5 bases; junction bases not matched to a gene: 8. Germline loops: CDR1 LGHNA, CDR2 YSLEER. The CDR3 consists of 14 residues.